Listed below are T cell receptor beta chains from one sample, sequenced in a study of immune cell composition in non-small cell lung cancer. Produced via immunoSEQ multiplex PCR; TCRdb's table is partial and in-frame only. The table includes 4,000 to 5,500 clones, 60% to 85% detected once. The source material was lung tumor tissue. The receptors were sampled from a human donor with non-small cell lung cancer. Each CDR3 is given with its conserved first and last residue. A D gene is named only where the DNA matches it firmly. Clone size is not always given. Where it is, it says once, few, many or a class for expanded clones.

j_gene | abundance | d_gene | v_gene | CDR3aa | CDR3nt
TRBJ2-4 | - | - | TRBV11-2 | CASSFSLAKNIQYF | TGTGCCAGCAGCTTCTCACTAGCCAAAAACATTCAGTACTTC
TRBJ2-2 | - | TRBD1 | TRBV18 | CASSRTGRELFF | TGTGCCAGCTCACGGACAGGGAGGGAGCTGTTTTTT
TRBJ2-6 | few | - | TRBV4-1 | CASSQGGAGANVLTF | TGCGCCAGCAGCCAAGGGGGGGCTGGGGCCAACGTCCTGACTTTC
TRBJ2-3 | - | TRBD2 | TRBV5-1 | CASSPVAGYSTDTQYF | TGCGCCAGCAGCCCGGTAGCGGGCTATAGCACAGATACGCAGTATTTT
TRBJ2-7 | few | - | TRBV5-5 | CASSFSFRDILGEQYF | TGTGCCAGCAGCTTTTCGTTTCGGGACATACTAGGAGAGCAGTACTTC
TRBJ2-5 | - | TRBD2 | TRBV7-8 | CASSPFGRIAGQETQYF | TGTGCCAGCAGCCCATTTGGGAGGATAGCGGGGCAAGAGACCCAGTACTTC
TRBJ1-4 | few | TRBD1 | TRBV9 | CASNPGQGPEKLFF | TGTGCCAGCAATCCGGGACAGGGCCCTGAAAAACTGTTTTTT
TRBJ2-5 | - | - | TRBV4-1 | CASSQSGLAETQYF | TGCGCCAGCAGCCAGTCTGGGCTAGCAGAGACCCAGTACTTC
TRBJ2-2 | - | - | TRBV5-1 | CASSLDPGEDTGELFF | TGCGCCAGCAGCTTGGACCCGGGGGAGGACACCGGGGAGCTGTTTTTT
TRBJ1-1 | few | TRBD1 | TRBV10-3 | CAIRPGQGSEAFF | TGTGCCATCAGACCGGGACAGGGGAGTGAAGCTTTCTTT
TRBJ2-7 | - | - | TRBV6-1 | CASSESGGPYEQYF | TGCGCCAGCAGTGAAAGTGGAGGTCCCTACGAGCAGTACTTC
TRBJ2-1 | once | TRBD2 | TRBV28 | CASSLWGTSGEQFF | TGTGCCAGCAGTTTATGGGGGACTAGCGGGGAGCAGTTCTTC
TRBJ2-1 | - | - | TRBV7-8 | CASSLGGRGNNEQFF | TGTGCCAGCAGCTTAGGAGGAAGGGGTAACAATGAGCAGTTCTTC
TRBJ2-7 | - | - | TRBV4-1 | CASSQDLSWKGIDEQYF | TGCGCCAGCAGCCAAGATCTGAGTTGGAAGGGGATCGACGAGCAGTACTTC
TRBJ1-1 | few | TRBD1 | TRBV4-3 | CASSQDRGTGLTAFF | TGCGCCAGCAGCCAAGATCGAGGGACAGGGCTGACTGCTTTCTTT
TRBJ1-3 | - | - | TRBV7-2 | CASSSRDPLSGNTIYF | TGTGCCAGCAGCTCCCGGGATCCTCTCTCTGGAAACACCATATATTTT
TRBJ2-1 | - | - | TRBV12-2 | CASRLMSLGGNEQFF | TGTGCAAGTCGCTTAATGTCGCTCGGGGGAAATGAGCAGTTCTTC
TRBJ1-2 | few | TRBD1 | TRBV5-5 | CASRLTGGHYGYTF | TGTGCCAGCAGGCTGACAGGGGGCCACTATGGCTACACCTTC
TRBJ2-1 | - | - | TRBV29-1 | CSMFREFYEQFF | TGCAGCATGTTTCGCGAATTCTATGAGCAGTTCTTC
TRBJ1-3 | - | - | TRBV4-3 | CASSPGSSGNTIYF | TGCGCCAGCAGTCCAGGGTCCTCTGGAAACACCATATATTTT
TRBJ2-1 | - | TRBD2 | TRBV6-1 | CASILGLAGYNEQFF | TGTGCCAGCATCTTGGGACTAGCGGGCTACAATGAGCAGTTCTTC
TRBJ2-3 | - | TRBD2 | TRBV6-4 | CASSEAIAGVDTQYF | TGTGCCAGCAGTGAGGCGATAGCGGGAGTGGATACGCAGTATTTT
TRBJ2-7 | large | - | TRBV29-1 | CSVSGTTETADEQYF | TGCAGCGTTTCCGGGACAACAGAAACTGCCGACGAGCAGTACTTC
TRBJ2-6 | - | TRBD1 | TRBV5-5 | CASSPWDRESSGANVLTF | TGTGCCAGCAGCCCCTGGGACAGGGAATCTTCTGGGGCCAACGTCCTGACTTTC
TRBJ2-3 | - | - | TRBV7-9 | CASSHQRDTQYF | TGTGCCAGCAGCCATCAACGGGATACGCAGTATTTT
TRBJ1-4 | - | TRBD1 | TRBV5-1 | CASRTTGEEKLFF | TGCGCCAGCAGAACAACAGGGGAAGAAAAACTGTTTTTT
TRBJ2-1 | - | TRBD1 | TRBV28 | CASSRQGVVRNEQFF | TGTGCCAGCAGTCGTCAGGGGGTGGTCAGGAATGAGCAGTTCTTC
TRBJ1-1 | few | - | TRBV7-8 | CASSPRGSEAFF | TGTGCCAGCAGCCCACGGGGATCTGAAGCTTTCTTT
TRBJ2-7 | - | TRBD2 | TRBV27 | CASSLRGLAGGFSYEQYF | TGTGCCAGCAGTTTAAGGGGACTAGCGGGGGGCTTCTCCTACGAGCAGTACTTC
TRBJ1-2 | - | TRBD1 | TRBV5-1 | CASSFAGNRGSGYGYTF | TGCGCCAGCAGCTTCGCCGGGAACAGGGGATCTGGATACGGCTACACCTTC
TRBJ1-1 | - | - | TRBV19 | CASSIDLGLTAFF | TGTGCCAGTAGTATAGATCTTGGGCTAACGGCTTTCTTT
TRBJ2-7 | - | - | TRBV19 | CASSTPYEGGEQYF | TGTGCCAGTAGTACGCCTTATGAGGGAGGCGAGCAGTACTTC
TRBJ2-1 | - | - | TRBV7-3 | CASSFSYSNEQFF | TGTGCCAGCAGCTTCTCCTATTCCAATGAGCAGTTCTTC
TRBJ1-2 | - | TRBD1 | TRBV4-2 | CASSSQGAGYGYTF | TGTGCCAGCAGCTCACAGGGGGCCGGCTATGGCTACACCTTC
TRBJ2-1 | - | TRBD2 | TRBV7-2 | CASSRTSGYNEQFF | TGTGCCAGCAGCCGGACTAGCGGATACAATGAGCAGTTCTTC
TRBJ1-1 | - | - | TRBV28 | CASSSLGPGLLAFF | TGTGCCAGCAGTTCTCTCGGGCCGGGACTCTTGGCTTTCTTT
TRBJ1-1 | - | - | TRBV5-1 | CASSQSGNTEAFF | TGCGCCAGCAGCCAATCAGGGAACACTGAAGCTTTCTTT
TRBJ2-3 | few | - | TRBV5-4 | CASSLEDYGADTQYF | TGTGCCAGCAGCTTGGAGGACTACGGGGCCGATACGCAGTATTTT
TRBJ2-3 | - | - | TRBV5-1 | CASSLEGWGDTQYF | TGCGCCAGCAGCTTGGAGGGGTGGGGAGATACGCAGTATTTT
TRBJ2-3 | - | - | TRBV7-2 | CASSPGASTDTQYF | TGTGCCAGCAGCCCAGGGGCATCCACAGATACGCAGTATTTT